This TCR beta chain comes out of a study of Graves' ophthalmopathy and Graves' hyperthyroidism. This clonotype was picked up many times. Germline CDR1 is MNHEY and CDR2 is SMNVEV (reference sequence). The CDR3 loop spans 14 amino acids. The V end lost 4 bases, the J end lost 4 bases, and 13 bases lay between the germline ends. Using RNA transcripts, the TCR beta CDR3 regions were amplified. HTBI primers were employed in first-round RT-PCR, then a second-round multiplex PCR followed. TCRdb analysed the multiplex PCR reads with MiXCR anew, one entry per CDR3 protein. The table records about 620,000 distinct CDR3 sequences, about a fifth of them present only once.

The chain uses TRBV27 and TRBJ1-2; a weak D match, TRBD1 (5 bases). Input material: peripheral blood. The clonotype comes from a woman aged 18 to 35 with stable Graves' hyperthyroidism. Some clones in this sample may be carry-over from other donors' samples. CDR3 DNA sequence: TGTGCCAGCAGTTCCAGAACAGGAAGCTATGGCTACACCTTC. Its protein is CASSSRTGSYGYTF.